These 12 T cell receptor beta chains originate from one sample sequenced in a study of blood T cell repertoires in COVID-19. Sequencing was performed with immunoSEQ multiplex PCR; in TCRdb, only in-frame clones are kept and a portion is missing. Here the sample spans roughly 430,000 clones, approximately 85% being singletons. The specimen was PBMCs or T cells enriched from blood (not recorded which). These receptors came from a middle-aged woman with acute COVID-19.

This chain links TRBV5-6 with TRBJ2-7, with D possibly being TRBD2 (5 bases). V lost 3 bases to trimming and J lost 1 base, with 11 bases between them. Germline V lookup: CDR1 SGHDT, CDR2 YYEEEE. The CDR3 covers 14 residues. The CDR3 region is CASSSSRGSYEQYF. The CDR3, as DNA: TGTGCCAGCAGCTCGTCCCGGGGTTCCTACGAGCAGTACTTC.

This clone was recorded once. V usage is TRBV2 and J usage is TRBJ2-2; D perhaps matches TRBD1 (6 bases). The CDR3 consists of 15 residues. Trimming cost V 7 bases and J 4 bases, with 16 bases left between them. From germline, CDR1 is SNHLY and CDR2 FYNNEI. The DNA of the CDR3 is TGTGCCAGCACCAGAGACAGGATGGGCACCGGGGAGCTGTTTTTT. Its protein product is CASTRDRMGTGELFF. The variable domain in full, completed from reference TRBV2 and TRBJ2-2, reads EPEVTQTPSHQVTQMGQEVILRCVPISNHLYFYWYRQILGQKVEFLVSFYNNEISEKSEIFDDQFSVERPDGSNFTLKIRSTKLEDSAMYFCASTRDRMGTGELFFGEGSRLTVL.

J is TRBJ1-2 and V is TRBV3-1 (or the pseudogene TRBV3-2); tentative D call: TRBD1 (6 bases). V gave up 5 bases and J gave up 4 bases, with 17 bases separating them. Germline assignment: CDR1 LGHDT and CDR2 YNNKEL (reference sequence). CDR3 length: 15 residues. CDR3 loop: CASSERQLTGYGYTF. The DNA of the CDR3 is TGTGCCAGCAGCGAACGACAACTGACAGGCTATGGCTACACCTTC.

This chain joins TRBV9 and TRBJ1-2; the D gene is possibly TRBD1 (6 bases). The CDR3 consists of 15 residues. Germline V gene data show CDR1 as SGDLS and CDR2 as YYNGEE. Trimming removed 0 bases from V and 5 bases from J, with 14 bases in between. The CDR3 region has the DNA TGTGCCAGCAGCGTAGGGGAGGGGGTCTGGTATGGCTACACCTTC. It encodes CASSVGEGVWYGYTF.

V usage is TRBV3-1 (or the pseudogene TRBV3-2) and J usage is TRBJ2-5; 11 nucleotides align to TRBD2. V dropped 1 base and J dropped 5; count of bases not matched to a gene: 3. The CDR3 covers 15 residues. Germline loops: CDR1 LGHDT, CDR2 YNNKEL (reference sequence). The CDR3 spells CASSQGASGGETQYF. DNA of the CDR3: TGTGCCAGCAGCCAAGGGGCTAGCGGGGGGGAGACCCAGTACTTC.

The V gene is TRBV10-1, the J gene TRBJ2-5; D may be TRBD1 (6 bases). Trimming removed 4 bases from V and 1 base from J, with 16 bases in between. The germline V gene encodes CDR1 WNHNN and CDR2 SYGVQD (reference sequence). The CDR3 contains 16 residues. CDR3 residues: CASSGYLDRSQETQYF. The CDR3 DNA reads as TGCGCCAGCAGTGGCTATTTGGACAGATCCCAAGAGACCCAGTACTTC.

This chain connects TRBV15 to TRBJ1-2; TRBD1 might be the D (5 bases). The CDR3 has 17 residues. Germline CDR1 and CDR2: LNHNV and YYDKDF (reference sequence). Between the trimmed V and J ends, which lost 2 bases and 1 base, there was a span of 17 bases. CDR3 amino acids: CATSRSGGARLNYGYTF. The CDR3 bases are TGTGCCACCAGCAGATCCGGTGGGGCCAGACTTAACTATGGCTACACCTTC.

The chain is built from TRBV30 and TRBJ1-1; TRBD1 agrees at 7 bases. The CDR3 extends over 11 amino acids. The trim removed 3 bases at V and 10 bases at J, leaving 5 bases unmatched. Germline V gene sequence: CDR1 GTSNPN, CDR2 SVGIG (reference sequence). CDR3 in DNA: TGTGCCTGGAGCCTGGACAGGCGAGCTTTCTTT. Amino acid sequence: CAWSLDRRAFF.

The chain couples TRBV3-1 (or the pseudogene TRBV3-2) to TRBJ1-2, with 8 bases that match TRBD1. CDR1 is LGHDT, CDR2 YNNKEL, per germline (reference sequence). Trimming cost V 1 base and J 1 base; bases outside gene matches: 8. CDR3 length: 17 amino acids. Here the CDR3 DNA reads TGTGCCAGCAGCCAAGCCTTGGACAGGGCCGGTAACTATGGCTACACCTTC. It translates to CASSQALDRAGNYGYTF.

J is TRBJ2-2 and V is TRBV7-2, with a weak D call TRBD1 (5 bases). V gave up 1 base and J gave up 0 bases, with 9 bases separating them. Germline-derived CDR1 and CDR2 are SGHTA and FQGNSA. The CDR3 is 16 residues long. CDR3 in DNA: TGTGCCAGCAGCTTAGTAAGGGGTACGAACACCGGGGAGCTGTTTTTT. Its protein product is CASSLVRGTNTGELFF.

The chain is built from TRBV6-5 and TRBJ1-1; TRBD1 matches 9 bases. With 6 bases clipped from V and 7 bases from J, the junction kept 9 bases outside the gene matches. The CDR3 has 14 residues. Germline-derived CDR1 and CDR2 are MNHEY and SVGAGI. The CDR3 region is CASRTTGGMFEAFF. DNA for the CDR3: TGTGCCAGCAGAACCACAGGGGGCATGTTTGAAGCTTTCTTT.

The CDR3 DNA sequence: TGTGCCTGGAGTGGGGACAGCAGGGTTGGAGTATTGGACCGTCTTGGCTACACCTTC. It translates to CAWSGDSRVGVLDRLGYTF. This chain links TRBV30 with TRBJ1-2; 7 nucleotides match TRBD1. Trimming removed 1 base from V and 7 bases from J; junction bases left unmatched: 24. The length of the CDR3 is 19 residues. CDR1 and CDR2 (germline): GTSNPN, SVGIG (reference sequence).